This T cell receptor (beta chain) was documented in a study of blood T cell repertoires in COVID-19. Overall study context: Sites across the United States, Italy and Spain contributed samples from acute and convalescent COVID-19. PBMCs, B-cell-depleted T cells, or T cells provided the cDNA or gDNA that made up the material.

The CDR3 has 15 residues. The germline V gene has CDR1 SEHNR and CDR2 FQNEAQ (reference sequence). The trim removed 5 bases at V and 6 bases at J, leaving 5 bases unmatched. Some clones are missing from TCRdb's copy, which holds only in-frame ones; the method was immunoSEQ multiplex PCR. Here the sample spans 390,000 or so clones, approximately 89% being singletons. The source of this sequence is a woman aged 30 to 39 with COVID-19, enrolled during active disease. The specimen sequenced was peripheral blood. This chain connects TRBV7-9 to TRBJ1-6; TRBD1 matches at 9 bases. The CDR3 here is CASSPSDRGNSPLHF. CDR3 bases: TGTGCCAGCAGCCCATCGGACAGGGGTAATTCACCCCTCCACTTT.